This T cell receptor beta chain is drawn from a study of response to subunit inactivated influenza vaccine. TCRdb processed the RT-PCR reads anew with MiXCR; each CDR3 protein has one entry. The sample yields approximately 230,000 distinct CDR3 sequences, 9% to 15% seen once. Germline lookup yields CDR1 SGHTA and CDR2 FQGTGA. The CDR3 consists of 15 residues. The V segment lost 4 bases and the J segment 6 bases; nucleotides outside the gene matches: 6. On this clonotype: As yet, its antigen is unknown.

Whole-study findings and limits: Authors suggested that a seasonal influenza vaccination recruits few new T cells each time.

The origin of this receptor is a middle-aged man who received an inactivated influenza vaccine. The rearrangement joins TRBV7-3 to TRBJ2-1; 10 bases align to TRBD2. The material was non-naive T cells sorted from PBMCs, obtained approximately 15 days before vaccination. CDR3 DNA: TGTGCCAGCAGCTCCATAGCGGGAGGAACCAATGAGCAGTTCTTC. Translating it yields CASSSIAGGTNEQFF.